This is a list of T cell receptor beta chains from one sample in a study of radiation and T cells in renal cell carcinoma. Data came from immunoSEQ multiplex PCR; TCRdb stores just in-frame clones and leaves some out. The sample carries around 160,000 clones, around 89% recorded once. The material sequenced was blood, taken from a patient whose treatment included radiotherapy and nephrectomy. The receptor source for this set is a woman aged 70-85 years with renal cell carcinoma. Both conserved end residues are part of each CDR3. Fields, in order: J gene, clone size, D gene, V gene, CDR3 protein, CDR3 DNA. D genes are given only for firm matches. Expanded clones are given a class, and other clones once, few, many or no size at all.

TRBJ2-3 | NA | TRBD1 | TRBV27 | CASSFGGTGYQGTDTQYF | TGTGCCAGCAGTTTCGGCGGGACAGGGTATCAGGGCACAGATACGCAGTATTTT
TRBJ2-3 | NA | NA | TRBV5-6 | CASSLDFSSVSDTQYF | TGTGCCAGCAGCTTGGATTTTAGCAGTGTTTCGGATACGCAGTATTTT
TRBJ2-7 | NA | TRBD1 | TRBV13 | CASSLGQGAYEQYF | TGTGCCAGCAGCCTGGGACAGGGTGCTTACGAGCAGTACTTC
TRBJ1-5 | NA | NA | TRBV28 | CASSLGGIPNQPQHF | TGTGCCAGCAGTTTAGGGGGGATCCCTAATCAGCCCCAGCATTTT
TRBJ2-6 | NA | NA | TRBV7-2 | CASSWDSGANVLTF | TGTGCCAGCAGTTGGGACTCTGGGGCCAACGTCCTGACTTTC
TRBJ2-7 | NA | NA | TRBV25-1 | CASIGTQSYEQYF | TGTGCCAGCATTGGGACACAGTCCTACGAGCAGTACTTC
TRBJ2-5 | NA | TRBD1 | TRBV11-1 | CASSLNRGHETQYF | TGTGCCAGCAGCTTAAACAGGGGGCACGAGACCCAGTACTTC
TRBJ2-2 | NA | NA | TRBV2 | CASSDPLPGELFF | TGTGCCAGCAGTGACCCCCTGCCCGGGGAGCTGTTTTTT
TRBJ2-7 | NA | TRBD1 | TRBV19 | CASSSRTGAREQYF | TGTGCCAGTAGTTCCCGGACAGGGGCTCGCGAGCAGTACTTC
TRBJ1-1 | few | NA | TRBV19 | CASMDRNTEAFF | TGTGCCAGTATGGATCGGAACACTGAAGCTTTCTTT
TRBJ2-7 | NA | NA | TRBV11-2 | CASSLIPRGLTYEQYF | TGTGCCAGCAGCTTAATCCCTAGGGGCCTTACCTACGAGCAGTACTTC
TRBJ1-6 | NA | NA | TRBV30 | CAWSFYILKRGRMGNSPLHF | TGTGCCTGGAGTTTCTACATCTTAAAACGGGGGCGCATGGGTAATTCACCCCTCCACTTT
TRBJ2-3 | NA | TRBD2 | TRBV7-2 | CASSLTRGGGARTDTQYF | TGTGCCAGCAGCTTAACTCGTGGCGGGGGGGCCCGGACAGATACGCAGTATTTT
TRBJ1-6 | NA | NA | TRBV6-1 | CASRTVNNSPLHF | TGTGCCAGCAGGACGGTGAATAATTCACCCCTCCACTTT
TRBJ2-1 | NA | TRBD2 | TRBV28 | CATTNPSGGYNEQFF | TGTGCCACCACCAACCCTAGCGGGGGGTACAATGAGCAGTTCTTC
TRBJ1-1 | NA | NA | TRBV15 | CATSFKGRGNTEAFF | TGTGCCACCAGCTTTAAGGGACGTGGGAACACTGAAGCTTTCTTT
TRBJ1-1 | few | NA | TRBV13 | CASSSYREAFF | TGTGCCAGCAGCTCTTACAGAGAAGCTTTCTTT
TRBJ2-7 | NA | NA | TRBV5-1 | CASSLGRGSSYEQYF | TGCGCCAGCAGCTTGGGGAGGGGGAGCTCCTACGAGCAGTACTTC
TRBJ1-1 | few | NA | TRBV29-1 | CSADGTEAFF | TGCAGCGCTGACGGCACTGAAGCTTTCTTT
TRBJ1-2 | NA | TRBD1 | TRBV28 | CASSPGQGYYGYTF | TGTGCCAGCAGCCCGGGACAGGGATACTATGGCTACACCTTC
TRBJ1-1 | NA | NA | TRBV10-3 | CAISVGSEAFF | TGTGCCATCAGTGTGGGGTCTGAAGCTTTCTTT
TRBJ2-1 | NA | NA | TRBV6-1 | CASNKGWNEQFF | TGTGCCAGCAACAAGGGGTGGAATGAGCAGTTCTTC
TRBJ2-5 | once | NA | TRBV30 | CAWSGRLGQETQYF | TGTGCCTGGAGTGGCCGGTTGGGGCAAGAGACCCAGTACTTC
TRBJ1-5 | few | TRBD1 | TRBV30 | CAWSVGTGRNRQHF | TGTGCCTGGAGTGTAGGGACAGGGCGAAATCGCCAGCATTTT
TRBJ1-1 | NA | NA | TRBV7-2 | CASGEARKAEAFF | TGTGCCAGCGGAGAAGCAAGGAAGGCTGAAGCTTTCTTT
TRBJ1-4 | once | NA | TRBV28 | CASSRDGATNEKLFF | TGTGCCAGCAGCCGCGACGGTGCAACTAATGAAAAACTGTTTTTT
TRBJ2-7 | NA | TRBD2 | TRBV6-5 | CASSYSIGGGAVEQYF | TGTGCCAGCAGTTACTCGATCGGCGGGGGGGCGGTCGAGCAGTACTTC
TRBJ1-1 | NA | NA | TRBV28 | CASSQGEGLNTEAFF | TGTGCCAGCAGTCAAGGTGAGGGACTGAACACTGAAGCTTTCTTT
TRBJ1-5 | NA | NA | TRBV29-1 | CSVGGDNKGNQPQHF | TGCAGCGTTGGAGGGGACAACAAGGGCAATCAGCCCCAGCATTTT
TRBJ1-6 | NA | NA | TRBV4-2 | CASSQDQSSYNSPLHF | TGTGCCAGCAGCCAGGACCAGAGCTCCTATAATTCACCCCTCCACTTT
TRBJ2-7 | NA | TRBD1 | TRBV19 | CASSRTGTGPYEQYF | TGTGCCAGTAGTAGGACCGGGACAGGGCCCTACGAGCAGTACTTC
TRBJ2-3 | NA | TRBD2 | TRBV9 | CASSAPSSGAITDTQYF | TGTGCCAGCAGCGCGCCTTCTAGCGGGGCGATCACAGATACGCAGTATTTT
TRBJ2-5 | NA | TRBD2 | TRBV5-1 | CASSSTSGRAQQETQYF | TGCGCCAGCAGCTCCACTAGCGGGAGGGCCCAACAAGAGACCCAGTACTTC
TRBJ2-5 | NA | NA | TRBV28 | CASSLRVIQETQYF | TGTGCCAGCAGTTTGAGGGTGATCCAAGAGACCCAGTACTTC
TRBJ1-1 | NA | NA | TRBV10-3 | CAISEWSGTEAFF | TGTGCCATCAGTGAGTGGTCGGGCACTGAAGCTTTCTTT
TRBJ1-3 | NA | NA | TRBV19 | CASSIDPGNTIYF | TGTGCCAGTAGTATCGACCCAGGAAACACCATATATTTT
TRBJ1-2 | NA | NA | TRBV13 | CASSLGGPVFYGYTF | TGTGCCAGCAGCTTAGGGGGACCCGTATTCTATGGCTACACCTTC
TRBJ1-1 | NA | TRBD1 | TRBV5-1 | CASSLGQGAEAFF | TGCGCCAGCAGCTTGGGGCAGGGGGCTGAAGCTTTCTTT
TRBJ1-1 | NA | NA | TRBV19 | CASTRNTEAFF | TGTGCCAGTACAAGGAACACTGAAGCTTTCTTT
TRBJ1-1 | NA | NA | TRBV5-1 | CASSLGLNTEAFF | TGCGCCAGCAGCTTGGGCCTTAACACTGAAGCTTTCTTT
TRBJ1-5 | once | NA | TRBV5-6 | CASSLGVGGAQPQHF | TGTGCCAGCAGCTTGGGAGTAGGTGGAGCTCAGCCCCAGCATTTT
TRBJ1-5 | few | TRBD1 | TRBV19 | CASSMGQPNQPQHF | TGTGCCAGTAGTATGGGACAGCCCAATCAGCCCCAGCATTTT
TRBJ2-7 | once | TRBD1 | TRBV11-1 | CASRRGQGYEQYF | TGTGCCAGCAGGCGGGGACAGGGCTACGAGCAGTACTTC
TRBJ2-5 | NA | TRBD2 | TRBV11-2 | CASSTYRASGGRGLETQYF | TGTGCCAGCAGCACCTATCGGGCTAGCGGGGGGCGAGGTTTGGAGACCCAGTACTTC
TRBJ2-1 | once | NA | TRBV28 | CAGGDSYNEQFF | TGTGCCGGAGGAGACTCCTACAATGAGCAGTTCTTC
TRBJ2-3 | once | NA | TRBV11-1 | CASSLMWTDTQYF | TGTGCCAGCAGCTTAATGTGGACAGATACGCAGTATTTT
TRBJ2-5 | once | NA | TRBV12-2 | CASRLVLGAQYF | TGTGCAAGTCGCTTAGTTTTAGGGGCCCAGTACTTC
TRBJ1-1 | NA | NA | TRBV10-3 | CAISGRRNTEAFF | TGTGCCATCAGTGGGCGGAGGAACACTGAAGCTTTCTTT
TRBJ1-3 | NA | NA | TRBV9 | CASTRDPSGNTIYF | TGTGCCAGCACTCGAGATCCGTCTGGAAACACCATATATTTT
TRBJ1-3 | few | NA | TRBV2 | CASTPGQFSGNTIYF | TGTGCCAGCACCCCTGGACAGTTCTCTGGAAACACCATATATTTT
TRBJ2-1 | NA | NA | TRBV6-5 | CASSPTGSSYNEQFF | TGTGCCAGCAGTCCTACAGGGAGTTCCTACAATGAGCAGTTCTTC
TRBJ2-6 | NA | TRBD1 | TRBV19 | CASSTTGVTGSGANVLTF | TGTGCCAGTAGTACGACAGGGGTTACGGGCTCTGGGGCCAACGTCCTGACTTTC
TRBJ2-7 | NA | TRBD1 | TRBV5-1 | CASSRDRDYEQYF | TGCGCCAGCAGCAGGGACAGGGATTACGAGCAGTACTTC
TRBJ2-3 | NA | TRBD2 | TRBV19 | CASSRTSGGPGRRTDTQYF | TGTGCCAGTAGCCGGACTAGCGGGGGGCCCGGTCGTCGCACAGATACGCAGTATTTT
TRBJ1-1 | NA | NA | TRBV19 | CASSIDSAGKTEAFF | TGTGCCAGTAGTATAGATTCAGCAGGGAAAACTGAAGCTTTCTTT
TRBJ2-5 | NA | TRBD1 | TRBV15 | CATSHDRGAETQYF | TGTGCCACCAGCCACGACAGGGGCGCAGAGACCCAGTACTTC
TRBJ2-3 | once | TRBD2 | TRBV9 | CASSVLAGALRDTQYF | TGTGCCAGCAGCGTATTAGCGGGGGCCCTCCGGGATACGCAGTATTTT
TRBJ2-7 | NA | TRBD1 | TRBV19 | CASSQTGTAYEQYF | TGTGCCAGTAGCCAAACCGGGACAGCCTACGAGCAGTACTTC
TRBJ2-2 | NA | NA | TRBV4-2 | CASRGPGAPGELFF | TGTGCCAGCAGGGGGCCGGGGGCGCCCGGGGAGCTGTTTTTT